One and the same sample provided the 3 T cell receptor beta chains below, sequenced in a study of CD8 T cells in Susac syndrome. RNA was extracted with the RNeasy kit, and a quantity of about 0.45 to 1 ug was reverse transcribed using random hexamers. TCRdb itself ran the immunoSEQ multiplex PCR reads through MiXCR, one entry per CDR3 protein. The sample lists about 130,000 distinct CDR3 sequences; 85% to 95% were seen once. Material: CD8+ T cells from PBMCs. These receptors came from a human donor with Susac syndrome.

The V call is TRBV11-2, the J call TRBJ1-1; D might be TRBD1 (6 bases). Germline assignment: CDR1 SGHAT and CDR2 FQNNGV. Trimming pared 5 bases from V and 5 bases from J, leaving 21 bases between. The CDR3 has 16 amino acids. The CDR3 loop reads CASSPWHREEYTEAFF. In nucleotides, the CDR3 is TGTGCCAGCAGCCCGTGGCACAGGGAAGAGTATACTGAAGCTTTCTTT.

This clonotype was found once. The gene calls are TRBV11-1 and TRBJ1-1; D is undetermined. Germline loops: CDR1 SGHAT, CDR2 FQDESV (reference sequence). The CDR3 runs 18 residues. The V end was cut by 7 bases, the J end by 4 bases, with 28 bases between. The CDR3 DNA follows: TGTGCCAGCACCGCCTCGGCCGGCGCAGGATTACGGGCCACTGAAGCTTTCTTT. This codes for CASTASAGAGLRATEAFF.

The rearrangement links TRBV14 to TRBJ2-1; tentatively, D is TRBD1 or TRBD2 (5 bases each). Germline CDR1 and CDR2: SGHDN and FVKESK. This CDR3 has 17 amino acids. V was trimmed by 1 base and J by 3 bases, leaving 16 bases between them. The CDR3 reads CASSQVAVRDGYNEQFF. The CDR3 bases are TGTGCCAGCAGCCAAGTGGCGGTACGGGACGGCTACAATGAGCAGTTCTTC.